The rows below give T cell receptor beta chains drawn from one sample of a study of shared clonotypes between healthy human individuals. TCRdb keeps only in-frame clones here, not all; method: immunoSEQ multiplex PCR. The sample has millions of clones; about 95% are singletons. Sequencing was done on a sample of naive CD8+ T cells sorted from blood. The receptor set was obtained from a man between 18 and 29 years old in good health. Both conserved end residues are part of each CDR3. A D gene is named only where the DNA matches it firmly. Rows may omit the clone size; those that give it use once, few, many or a size class.

D: -; V: TRBV5-4; J: TRBJ2-7; size: -; CDR3: CASSLAWDGQYEQYF; DNA: TGTGCCAGCAGCCTTGCATGGGACGGCCAGTACGAGCAGTACTTC
D: TRBD2; V: TRBV4-3; J: TRBJ2-7; size: -; CDR3: CASSQSTWGGTGEFEQYF; DNA: TGCGCCAGCAGCCAATCCACTTGGGGAGGGACGGGAGAGTTCGAGCAGTACTTC
D: -; V: TRBV7-9; J: TRBJ2-3; size: -; CDR3: CASSPSSALSTDTQYF; DNA: TGTGCCAGCAGCCCATCTAGCGCCCTAAGCACAGATACGCAGTATTTT
D: TRBD1; V: TRBV19; J: TRBJ1-1; size: -; CDR3: CASSIGTGDEAFF; DNA: TGTGCCAGTAGTATAGGGACAGGGGATGAAGCTTTCTTT
D: -; V: TRBV21-1; J: TRBJ2-7; size: -; CDR3: CASSKDQREKSEQYF; DNA: TGTGCCAGCAGCAAAGATCAGCGGGAGAAGAGTGAGCAGTACTTC
D: -; V: TRBV21-1; J: TRBJ2-7; size: -; CDR3: CASAGQTYEQYF; DNA: TGTGCCAGCGCAGGACAGACCTACGAGCAGTACTTC
D: TRBD2; V: TRBV6-5; J: TRBJ2-7; size: -; CDR3: CASSLAGREQYF; DNA: TGTGCCAGCAGTTTAGCGGGACGCGAGCAGTACTTC
D: -; V: TRBV5-8; J: TRBJ1-2; size: -; CDR3: CASSHGPFTF; DNA: TGTGCCAGCAGCCACGGCCCCTTCACCTTC
D: TRBD2; V: TRBV4-1; J: TRBJ2-5; size: -; CDR3: CASSQVLSGGQETQYF; DNA: TGCGCCAGCAGCCAAGTTTTAAGCGGGGGACAAGAGACCCAGTACTTC
D: -; V: TRBV7-6; J: TRBJ1-2; size: -; CDR3: CASSPNIVLGSINYGYTF; DNA: TGTGCCAGCAGCCCGAACATTGTGCTGGGGTCTATAAACTATGGCTACACCTTC
D: -; V: TRBV6-5; J: TRBJ2-2; size: -; CDR3: CASSYSEGPGELFF; DNA: TGTGCCAGCAGTTACTCGGAGGGACCCGGGGAGCTGTTTTTT
D: TRBD1; V: TRBV7-9; J: TRBJ2-5; size: -; CDR3: CASSLGGRGQGETQYF; DNA: TGTGCCAGCAGCTTAGGAGGTCGCGGACAGGGGGAGACCCAGTACTTC
D: -; V: TRBV4-1; J: TRBJ1-5; size: -; CDR3: CASSQVIGQPQHF; DNA: TGCGCCAGCAGCCAAGTCATTGGACAGCCCCAGCATTTT
D: -; V: TRBV6-5; J: TRBJ2-5; size: -; CDR3: CASSFRLEGETQYF; DNA: TGTGCCAGCAGTTTTAGACTAGAAGGAGAGACCCAGTACTTC
D: -; V: TRBV9; J: TRBJ2-3; size: -; CDR3: CASTAWDVPTDTQYF; DNA: TGTGCCAGCACAGCATGGGACGTCCCCACAGATACGCAGTATTTT
D: -; V: TRBV4-2; J: TRBJ2-7; size: -; CDR3: CASSQEWAGEAEQYF; DNA: TGTGCCAGCAGCCAAGAATGGGCAGGGGAGGCCGAGCAGTACTTC
D: TRBD2; V: TRBV7-9; J: TRBJ2-3; size: -; CDR3: CASSSTSSGSFTDTQYF; DNA: TGTGCCAGCAGCTCGACCTCTAGCGGCTCTTTCACAGATACGCAGTATTTT
D: TRBD2; V: TRBV6-1; J: TRBJ2-3; size: once; CDR3: CASSEWGGDTQYF; DNA: TGTGCCAGCAGTGAATGGGGGGGAGATACGCAGTATTTT
D: -; V: TRBV10-2; J: TRBJ2-7; size: -; CDR3: CASSVDGSYEQYF; DNA: TGCGCCAGCAGTGTGGACGGTTCCTACGAGCAGTACTTC
D: -; V: TRBV27; J: TRBJ2-1; size: -; CDR3: CASTPSRGESYNEQFF; DNA: TGTGCCAGCACCCCGTCTCGCGGGGAGTCCTACAATGAGCAGTTCTTC
D: TRBD2; V: TRBV7-6; J: TRBJ2-2; size: -; CDR3: CASTLLAGEFNTGELFF; DNA: TGTGCCAGCACCCTTCTAGCGGGAGAATTTAACACCGGGGAGCTGTTTTTT
D: -; V: TRBV10-2; J: TRBJ2-7; size: once; CDR3: CASRKGESYEQYF; DNA: TGCGCCAGTAGAAAAGGGGAATCCTACGAGCAGTACTTC
D: -; V: TRBV19; J: TRBJ2-2; size: -; CDR3: CASSILPLGGEYTGELFF; DNA: TGTGCCAGTAGTATACTACCACTGGGCGGAGAATACACCGGGGAGCTGTTTTTT
D: -; V: TRBV5-1; J: TRBJ2-3; size: -; CDR3: CASSDRLVPDTQYF; DNA: TGCGCCAGCAGCGACCGCCTAGTTCCAGATACGCAGTATTTT
D: TRBD1; V: TRBV13; J: TRBJ2-3; size: -; CDR3: CASSSDRGDTDTQYF; DNA: TGTGCCAGCAGCTCCGACAGGGGGGACACAGATACGCAGTATTTT